This entry lists 21 T cell receptor gamma chains sequenced from one sample in a study of gamma-delta T cells after stem cell transplantation. TCRdb fed the RT-PCR reads into CATT to redo clone calling. The repertoire includes 950 to 1,500 gamma-chain clones, approximately 65% of them detected once, and about 5% sits in the top ten. Material: gamma-delta T cells. The receptor source for this set is a human donor. It is not recorded whose cells these are; they may come from a transplant donor.

V gene TRGV4 combines with J gene TRGJ1 or TRGJ2. The J gene, left out of TCRdb, was set here by checking the DNA against germline. The V segment lost 5 bases and the J segment 3 bases; nucleotides outside the gene matches: 4. The CDR3 extends over 12 amino acids. Per germline, CDR1 EGSTGY and CDR2 YDSYTSSV. CDR3 in DNA: TGTGCCACCTGGGGCGGTTATTATAAGAAACTCTTT. This sequence encodes CATWGGYYKKLF.

The J gene is given as TRGJP2, and the V gene is not called. This CDR3 is built from 15 residues. The CDR3 DNA reads TGTGCCACCTGGGTCAGGCGAAGTAGTGATTGGATCAAGACGTTT. It is translated as CATWVRRSSDWIKTF.

A few counts support this clone. The rearrangement uses TRGV5 and TRGJ1 or TRGJ2. Here the J gene came from matching the DNA to germline, since TCRdb omits it. Germline V gene data show CDR1 as VINAFY and CDR2 as YDVSNSKD. CDR3 length: 13 amino acids. The junction had 6 bases not matched to a gene; V was cut back by 2 bases and J by 5 bases. CDR3 nucleotide sequence: TGTGCCACCTGGGACATTGTAGATTATAAGAAACTCTTT. It yields the protein CATWDIVDYKKLF.

Comment on this clone: Other nucleotide sequences in the sample specify the same CDR3. The V gene is TRGV4, the J gene TRGJ1 or TRGJ2. TCRdb lists no J gene, so it was determined here by aligning the DNA to germline. CDR1 and CDR2 (germline): EGSTGY, YDSYTSSV. Unmatched junction bases numbered 6, after V lost 0 bases and J lost 4 bases. The CDR3 consists of 14 residues. The CDR3 reads CATWDGPGYYKKLF. The CDR3 coding sequence is TGTGCCACCTGGGATGGGCCGGGGTATTATAAGAAACTCTTT.

The J gene is TRGJ1 or TRGJ2, the V gene TRGV4. TCRdb does not report a J gene; here it was assigned by matching the DNA to germline references. The CDR3 loop spans 13 amino acids. With 3 bases clipped from V and 6 bases from J, the junction kept 8 bases outside the gene matches. The germline V gene encodes CDR1 EGSTGY and CDR2 YDSYTSSV. The CDR3 DNA sequence: TGTGCCACCTGGGATAAGCAAGGTTATAAGAAACTCTTT. It encodes CATWDKQGYKKLF.

This chain connects TRGV2 to TRGJP2. Here the J gene was assigned by germline matching of the DNA, as TCRdb has none. This CDR3 is built from 16 residues. V dropped 0 bases and J dropped 6; count of bases not matched to a gene: 10. CDR1 and CDR2 (germline): EGSNGY, YDSYNSKV. Written as DNA, the CDR3 is TGTGCCACCTGGGACGGGACGGGTGGGTGTGATTGGATCAAGACGTTT. The encoded protein is CATWDGTGGCDWIKTF.

The genes are TRGV8 and TRGJP2. TCRdb leaves out the J gene; it was filled in here by matching the DNA to germline. Germline V gene data show CDR1 as VENAVY and CDR2 as YDSYNSRV. The junction had 5 bases not matched to a gene; V was cut back by 1 base and J by 3 bases. There are 15 residues in the CDR3. The CDR3 region is CATWDRWGSDWIKTF. As DNA, the CDR3 is TGTGCCACCTGGGATAGATGGGGTAGTGATTGGATCAAGACGTTT.

This clone was found a few times. This chain links TRGV5 with TRGJ1 or TRGJ2. From germline, CDR1 is VINAFY and CDR2 YDVSNSKD. The CDR3 loop spans 10 amino acids. V lost 2 bases, J lost 8 bases, and 0 bases stayed unmatched. CDR3 residues: CATWDNKKLF. The CDR3 nucleotides are TGTGCCACCTGGGACAATAAGAAACTCTTT.

The V and J genes are TRGV9 and TRGJ1 or TRGJ2. Matching the DNA to germline supplied the J gene, which TCRdb does not give. The V gene end was trimmed by 0 bases and the J gene end by 11 bases; junction bases not matched to a gene: 1. CDR1 and CDR2 (germline): GITISATS, ISYDGTV (reference sequence). The CDR3 runs 10 residues. CDR3 coding DNA: TGTGCCTTGTGGGAGGTGCAGAAACTCTTT. It codes for CALWEVQKLF.

The gene calls are TRGV4 and TRGJ1 or TRGJ2. The J gene comes from matching the DNA to germline here; TCRdb lacks it. CDR1 is EGSTGY, CDR2 YDSYTSSV, per germline. The V and J ends lost 1 base and 0 bases, in that order; junction bases with no gene match: 6. This CDR3 comprises 15 residues. CDR3 DNA sequence: TGTGCCACCTGGGATGGCCCGTCGAATTATTATAAGAAACTCTTT. Translating it yields CATWDGPSNYYKKLF.

The chain employs TRGV9 and TRGJP. The J gene was missing in TCRdb and was found by matching the end of the DNA to germline. After removal of 0 bases from V and 4 bases from J, the junction contained 3 bases not matched to a gene. From germline, CDR1 is GITISATS and CDR2 ISYDGTV (reference sequence). The CDR3 is 17 amino acids. CDR3 DNA: TGTGCCTTGTGGGAGGTGCAACAAGAGTTGGGCAAAAAAATCAAGGTATTT. Translating it yields CALWEVQQELGKKIKVF.

This clone was recorded once. A read error may produce the germline difference seen at one junction end. This chain connects TRGV2 to TRGJP. The J gene comes from matching the DNA to germline here; TCRdb lacks it. Germline V lookup: CDR1 EGSNGY, CDR2 YDSYNSKV. This CDR3 has 16 amino acids. CDR3 nucleotides: TGTGCCACCTGGGACGGACAAGAGTTGGGCAAAAAAAACAAGGTATTT. Protein sequence: CATWDGQELGKKNKVF.

This clone was observed a few times. J is TRGJ1 or TRGJ2 and V is TRGV3. The J gene, not given by TCRdb, was assigned here from a germline match of the nucleotide sequence. Germline assignment: CDR1 VTNTFY and CDR2 YDVSTARD (reference sequence). Trimming removed 0 bases from V and 10 bases from J; junction bases left unmatched: 15. This CDR3 has 15 amino acids. The DNA for the CDR3 is TGTGCCACCTGGGACAGGCGGGTCATACGGCCGAAGAAACTCTTT. Translation gives CATWDRRVIRPKKLF.

This clone came up once. This rearrangement joins TRGV4 to TRGJ1 or TRGJ2. Here the J gene came from matching the DNA to germline, since TCRdb omits it. The germline CDR1 and CDR2 sequences are EGSTGY and YDSYTSSV. The CDR3 is 13 amino acids. V shed 5 bases, J shed 0 bases, and the junction held 4 bases outside the gene matches. DNA of the CDR3: TGTGCCACCTGGGTAGTGAATTATTATAAGAAACTCTTT. It specifies CATWVVNYYKKLF.

The V call is TRGV4, the J call TRGJ1 or TRGJ2. The J gene, not given by TCRdb, was assigned here from a germline match of the nucleotide sequence. Germline V gene sequence: CDR1 EGSTGY, CDR2 YDSYTSSV. Losses at the gene ends were 0 bases for V and 7 bases for J; bases not matched to a gene: 6. This CDR3 comprises 13 residues. CDR3 sequence reads: CATWDGPGYKKLF. As DNA, the CDR3 is TGTGCCACCTGGGATGGGCCTGGGTATAAGAAACTCTTT.

The chain recombines TRGV8 with TRGJ1 or TRGJ2. TCRdb gives no J gene; it was assigned here by matching the DNA to germline. From germline, CDR1 is VENAVY and CDR2 YDSYNSRV. CDR3 length equals 12 residues. V shed 9 bases and J 10 bases; nucleotides not matched to a gene: 15. The CDR3 DNA reads TGTGCCACCCGGGTCTACCCGGACAAGAAACTCTTT. Amino acid sequence: CATRVYPDKKLF.

This chain joins TRGV2 and TRGJ1 or TRGJ2. Germline V gives CDR1 EGSNGY, CDR2 YDSYNSKV. V was clipped by 0 bases and J by 0 bases; unmatched bases: 5. CDR3 length: 15 residues. In DNA form, the CDR3 reads TGTGCCACCTGGGACGGGCCCTCGAATTATTATAAGAAACTCTTT. It specifies CATWDGPSNYYKKLF.

The chain combines TRGV9 with TRGJ1 or TRGJ2. TCRdb offers no J gene call, so here the DNA was matched to germline to obtain one. V lost 0 bases to trimming and J lost 9 bases; unmatched junction nucleotides: 5. Germline CDR1 reads GITISATS; CDR2 reads ISYDGTV (reference sequence). This CDR3 comprises 12 residues. For the CDR3, the DNA is TGTGCCTTGTGGGAGGTGGAGAGTAAGAAACTCTTT. This codes for CALWEVESKKLF.

The chain combines TRGV3 with TRGJ1 or TRGJ2. Since TCRdb gives no J gene, matching the DNA to germline was used here to assign it. V dropped 2 bases and J dropped 10; count of bases not matched to a gene: 2. Germline V gene lookup returns CDR1 VTNTFY and CDR2 YDVSTARD (reference sequence). This CDR3 comprises 10 residues. CDR3 in DNA: TGTGCCACCTGGGACAAAAAGAAACTCTTT. This translates into CATWDKKKLF.

This chain connects TRGV8 to TRGJ1 or TRGJ2. The CDR3 contains 11 residues. V trimming: 2 bases; J trimming: 7 bases; junction bases outside the gene matches: 2. The germline V gene has CDR1 VENAVY and CDR2 YDSYNSRV. The CDR3 here is CATWDKYKKLF. CDR3 nucleotides: TGTGCCACCTGGGATAAGTATAAGAAACTCTTT.

The table lists this clone with a few counts. The genes are TRGV4 and TRGJ1 or TRGJ2. TCRdb carries no J gene annotation; the J gene was assigned here by matching the DNA with germline. This CDR3 contains 13 residues. After removal of 5 bases from V and 2 bases from J, the junction contained 6 bases not matched to a gene. The germline gives CDR1 EGSTGY, CDR2 YDSYTSSV. CDR3 residues: CATWGPHYYKKLF. CDR3 coding DNA: TGTGCCACCTGGGGGCCCCATTATTATAAGAAACTCTTT.